The 13 T cell receptor beta chains below were found in one sample sequenced in a study of T-cell reconstitution after alpha-beta-depleted transplantation in children. Preparation of the TCRbeta library was carried out with unique molecular identifiers. TCRdb re-called the PCR reads through MiXCR, storing one row per CDR3 protein. The sample contains just under 350,000 distinct CDR3 sequences, 15% to 20% of which appear only once. The sequences come from PBMCs, mostly from graft donor cells, collected 360 days after TCRalphabeta/CD19-depleted stem cell transplant. Every receptor here comes from a male patient aged 2 to 9 who had a stem cell transplant for acute lymphoblastic leukemia, so the T cells may come from the graft donor.

This clonotype has more than one count but fewer than ten. V and J are TRBV6-5 and TRBJ2-2; 7 nucleotides agree with TRBD2. CDR1 and CDR2 (germline): MNHEY, SVGAGI. The CDR3 runs 14 residues. The V gene end was trimmed by 2 bases and the J gene end by 7 bases; junction bases not matched to a gene: 4. DNA for the CDR3: TGTGCCAGCAGTTACGCGGGGGAGGGCGGGGAGCTGTTTTTT. Protein product: CASSYAGEGGELFF.

This clonotype was picked up many times. This rearrangement joins TRBV5-1 to TRBJ2-1; possible D gene TRBD2, 5 bases. The CDR3 is 15 amino acids. Germline CDR1 is SGHRS and CDR2 is YFSETQ. With 7 bases removed from V and 4 bases from J, the gap between germline ends came to 18 bases. The CDR3 DNA reads as TGCGCCAGCTGCCCCCGGGGAACTGAATACAATGAGCAGTTCTTC. Residues: CASCPRGTEYNEQFF.

This clonotype was seen ten or more times. The chain is built from TRBV20-1 and TRBJ2-7; TRBD2 aligns across 15 bases. Germline loops: CDR1 DFQATT, CDR2 SNEGSKA (reference sequence). This CDR3 is 20 amino acids long. V shed 4 bases, J shed 2 bases, and the junction held 18 bases outside the gene matches. In nucleotides, the CDR3 is TGCAGTGCTATTTTGGCACGGATTTCTGGACTAGCGGGAGGGCCCTACGAGCAGTACTTC. The encoded protein is CSAILARISGLAGGPYEQYF.

The J gene is TRBJ2-1, the V gene TRBV7-8; 7 positions agree with TRBD2. The germline V gene encodes CDR1 SGHVS and CDR2 FQNEAQ. Trimming removed 5 bases from V and 9 bases from J; junction bases left unmatched: 16. CDR3 length equals 16 residues. The CDR3 DNA follows: TGTGCCAGCAGCCTGTGGCGAGTAGCGGGTGGAGGTGAGCAGTTCTTC. Protein sequence: CASSLWRVAGGGEQFF. The full variable domain, with the rest looked up from reference TRBV7-8 and TRBJ2-1, is GAGVSQSPRYKVAKRGQDVALRCDPISGHVSLFWYQQALGQGPEFLTYFQNEAQLDKSGLPSDRFFAERPEGSVSTLKIQRTQQEDSAVYLCASSLWRVAGGGEQFFGPGTRLTVL.

This clonotype appeared a few times. The chain recombines TRBV11-2 with TRBJ2-7; D remains ambiguous. Trimming took 3 bases from V and 5 from J, leaving 8 bases between them. The CDR3 length is 12 residues. Germline loops: CDR1 SGHAT, CDR2 FQNNGV. The CDR3 DNA follows: TGTGCCAGCAGCTTCATAGAACACGAGCAGTACTTC. Translated, it gives CASSFIEHEQYF.

This clonotype was seen more than once but under ten times. The chain uses TRBV29-1 and TRBJ2-5, with D unresolved. Germline V gene lookup returns CDR1 SQVTM and CDR2 ANQGSEA. V dropped 2 bases and J dropped 3 bases, with 13 bases sitting between them. CDR3 size: 14 residues. DNA for the CDR3: TGCAGCGTTGAATCTGGTTTGGTAAAAGAGACCCAGTACTTC. Translating gives CSVESGLVKETQYF.

The chain uses TRBV6-2 or TRBV6-3 and TRBJ1-1; maybe TRBD1 (5 bases). The CDR3 is 15 amino acids. V lost 5 bases, J lost 0 bases, and 13 bases lay in between. From germline, CDR1 is MNHEY and CDR2 SVGEGT. In DNA, the CDR3 is TGTGCCAGCAGTACGGGACTGCGACTGAACACTGAAGCTTTCTTT. Translation: CASSTGLRLNTEAFF.

This clonotype turned up a few times. This chain uses TRBV4-3 with TRBJ2-2; 9 bases map to TRBD2. The germline V gene encodes CDR1 LGHNA and CDR2 YSLEER. This CDR3 is built from 18 residues. The junction had 13 bases not matched to a gene; V was cut back by 4 bases and J by 4 bases. CDR3 loop: CASSRLAGRQGSTGELFF. CDR3 coding DNA: TGCGCCAGCAGCCGCCTAGCGGGGAGACAGGGTTCCACCGGGGAGCTGTTTTTT.

In this sample, this clonotype turned up a few times. The V call is TRBV13, the J call TRBJ2-7, with a possible D match to TRBD2 (6 bases). Looked up from germline, CDR1 is PRHDT and CDR2 is FYEKMQ (reference sequence). The CDR3 is 15 residues long. Trimming stripped 5 bases from V and 3 bases from J, with 17 bases between. The CDR3 DNA reads as TGTGCCAGCAGCGCAAAAATTCGACTAGTCTACGAGCAGTACTTC. This codes for CASSAKIRLVYEQYF.

This clonotype occurred many times. The rearrangement links TRBV28 to TRBJ2-3, with D possibly TRBD2 on 6 matching bases. The CDR3 has 15 residues. The ends were cut back, 3 bases at V and 5 bases at J, with 15 bases in the middle. Germline CDR1 is MDHEN and CDR2 is SYDVKM. CDR3 in amino acids: CASSLWGERVDTQYF. In DNA, the CDR3 is TGTGCCAGCAGTTTGTGGGGGGAGAGGGTAGATACGCAGTATTTT.

This clonotype appeared a few times. The chain combines TRBV25-1 with TRBJ2-1; 12 bases fit TRBD2. This CDR3 spans 16 amino acids. Germline V gene sequence: CDR1 MGHDK, CDR2 SYGVNS. With V trimmed by 3 bases and J by 10 bases, 10 bases remained unmatched. CDR3 nucleotides: TGTGCCAGCAGTGAGGTAGGACTAGCGGGACTGCACGAGCAGTTCTTC. It is translated as CASSEVGLAGLHEQFF.

Many counts were recorded for this clonotype. V usage is TRBV24-1 and J usage is TRBJ2-7; 8 bases agree with TRBD1. The length of the CDR3 is 11 residues. CDR1 is KGHDR, CDR2 SFDVKD, per germline. With 7 bases clipped from V and 12 bases from J, the junction kept 7 bases outside the gene matches. For the CDR3, the DNA is TGTGCCACCAGCGCAGGGGGCGTTACGTACTTC. Its protein is CATSAGGVTYF.

V gene TRBV6-2 or TRBV6-3 combines with J gene TRBJ2-3; TRBD2 matches at 14 bases. This CDR3 has 16 residues. Losses at the gene ends were 6 bases for V and 4 bases for J; bases not matched to a gene: 6. Germline CDR1 and CDR2: MNHEY and SVGEGT. The CDR3 loop is CASRLRGLAGADTQYF. Here the CDR3 DNA reads TGTGCCAGCAGACTGAGGGGACTAGCGGGAGCAGATACGCAGTATTTT.